This T cell receptor beta chain originates from a study of CD4 and CD8 cells across lung adenocarcinoma regions. Donors had localized lung adenocarcinoma, a non-small cell lung cancer. This clonotype was picked up a small number of times. CDR1 and CDR2 from the germline V gene are ENHRY and SYGVKD. The CDR3 has 14 amino acids. V dropped 6 bases and J dropped 4 bases, with 13 bases sitting between them. A single record per CDR3 protein comes from TCRdb applying MiXCR to the PCR reads. This table has thousands of distinct CDR3 sequences, around 62% appearing once. The TCR sequence derives from a female donor with lung adenocarcinoma. The CD4 and CD8 labels of this study may be unreliable. V gene TRBV10-3 combines with J gene TRBJ2-1, with D maybe TRBD1 (6 bases). Material: CD4+ T cells from the center of a lung tumor. Written as DNA, the CDR3 is TGTGCCATCAGCAGACGGGACACATACAATGAGCAGTTCTTC. This encodes CAISRRDTYNEQFF.